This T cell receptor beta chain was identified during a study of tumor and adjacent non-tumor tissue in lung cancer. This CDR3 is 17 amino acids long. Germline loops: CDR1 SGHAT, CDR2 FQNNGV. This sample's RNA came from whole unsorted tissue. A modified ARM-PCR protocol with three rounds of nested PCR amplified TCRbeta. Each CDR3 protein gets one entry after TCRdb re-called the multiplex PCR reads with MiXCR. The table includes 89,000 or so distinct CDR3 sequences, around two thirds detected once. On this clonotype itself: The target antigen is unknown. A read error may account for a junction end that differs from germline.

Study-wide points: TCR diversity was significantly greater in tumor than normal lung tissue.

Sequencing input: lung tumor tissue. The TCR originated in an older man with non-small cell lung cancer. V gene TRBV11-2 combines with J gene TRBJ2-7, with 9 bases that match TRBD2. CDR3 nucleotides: TGTGACAGCAGCTTAAATCCGGGACTAGCTGGAGTTCGCAAGCAGTACTTC. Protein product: CDSSLNPGLAGVRKQYF.